This T cell receptor (beta chain) was found in a study of blood T cell repertoires in COVID-19. Germline V lookup: CDR1 ENHRY, CDR2 SYGVKD. Germline trimming cut 4 bases from V and 4 bases from J; bases unmatched to any gene: 2. The CDR3 runs 14 residues. Some clones are missing from TCRdb's copy, which holds only in-frame ones; the method was immunoSEQ multiplex PCR. The sample contains 200,000 to 250,000 clones, about 87% of which appear only once. The chain uses TRBV10-3 and TRBJ1-2; 11 nucleotides match TRBD1. Material: peripheral blood. The clonotype was recovered from a man between 25 and 39 years old with COVID-19, enrolled during active disease. The CDR3 sequence is CAISAGTGGYGYTF. Written as DNA, the CDR3 is TGTGCCATCAGTGCGGGGACAGGGGGCTATGGCTACACCTTC.